A selection of T cell receptor beta chains follows, all from one sample in a study of T cell clusters in autoimmune cytopenias. TCRdb reprocessed the multiplex PCR reads and stores each CDR3 protein as one record, lacking DNA. This sample's clone table lists nearly 9,000 distinct CDR3 sequences. The material sequenced was peripheral blood. The receptor source for this set is a human donor with an autoimmune cytopenia or autoimmune hepatitis (not recorded which). Each CDR3 is given with its conserved first and last residue. Not every row has a clone size; where given, it reads once, few, many or a size class.

V gene	clone size	J gene	CDR3 protein
TRBV27	medium-sized	TRBJ2-3	CASSSFTTGQGRTDTQYF
TRBV6-6	.	TRBJ1-5	CASSRTFNQPQHF
TRBV12-3/TRBV12-4	medium-sized	TRBJ2-1	CASSLGLGVGEQFF
TRBV27	.	TRBJ2-5	CASSSTGYSETQYF
TRBV7-2	.	TRBJ1-6	CASSFGRDSPLHF
TRBV13	.	TRBJ1-6	CASSFGTRNSPLHF
TRBV10-3	.	TRBJ2-7	CAISSVLAGDYEQYF
TRBV27	.	TRBJ1-2	CASRWKDAYGYTF
TRBV7-9	medium-sized	TRBJ2-2	CASSAPGTNTGELFF
TRBV7-2	.	TRBJ2-1	CASSPWTGSYNEQFF
TRBV18	.	TRBJ1-2	CASSPRGALEGYTF
TRBV11-1	.	TRBJ2-1	CASSLGTGDNEQFF
TRBV19	medium-sized	TRBJ2-1	CASSGGGGSVHNEQFF
TRBV27	.	TRBJ2-7	CASRGRALSSYEQYF
TRBV28	.	TRBJ1-4	CASSSRRGGGGEKLFF
TRBV18	.	TRBJ1-6	CASSPAGTNSPLHF
TRBV27	.	TRBJ2-3	CASSPRTDTQYF
TRBV20-1	.	TRBJ2-3	CSAGLGGVLDTQYF
TRBV27	medium-sized	TRBJ1-2	CASSRTGWNGYTF
TRBV27	medium-sized	TRBJ2-6	CASSDLGRGRSGANVLTF
TRBV5-6	.	TRBJ2-3	CASCLGSKDTQYF
TRBV20-1	.	TRBJ2-7	CSASPGGMGYEQYF
TRBV6-6	.	TRBJ2-6	CASSSPPGSAGANVLTF
TRBV7-9	.	TRBJ2-6	CASSLGSGSGANVLTF
TRBV24-1	.	TRBJ2-2	CATSDGSGRARYTGELFF
TRBV6-6	.	TRBJ1-1	CASSYRMGGTEAFF
TRBV12-3/TRBV12-4	medium-sized	TRBJ2-1	CASRLTSGSYNEQFF
TRBV6-6	medium-sized	TRBJ2-7	CASSYPEGVIYEQYF
TRBV18	.	TRBJ2-7	CASSPPSGLTSYEQYF
TRBV27	medium-sized	TRBJ2-7	CASSWDFTYEQYF
TRBV6-1	medium-sized	TRBJ1-3	CASSEPRTPGNTIYF
TRBV18	.	TRBJ2-2	CASSPPGTGELFF
TRBV27	.	TRBJ1-6	CASKEYSADYSPLHF
TRBV19	medium-sized	TRBJ2-7	CASSTAPGDEQYF
TRBV19	medium-sized	TRBJ2-7	CASIRSRESSFYEQYF
TRBV15	.	TRBJ2-3	CATSDPGLSKWGTQYF